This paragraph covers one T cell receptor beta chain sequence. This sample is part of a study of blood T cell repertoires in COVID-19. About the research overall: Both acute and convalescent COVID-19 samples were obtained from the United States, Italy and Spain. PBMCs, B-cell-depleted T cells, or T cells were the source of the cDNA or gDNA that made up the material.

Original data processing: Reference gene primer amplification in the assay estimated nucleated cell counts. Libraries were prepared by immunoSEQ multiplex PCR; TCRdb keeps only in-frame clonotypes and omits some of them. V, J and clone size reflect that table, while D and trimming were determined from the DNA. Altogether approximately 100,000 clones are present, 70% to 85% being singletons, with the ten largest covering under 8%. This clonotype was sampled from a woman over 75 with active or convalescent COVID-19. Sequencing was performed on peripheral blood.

The CDR3 protein is CASSPRGGSKEKLFF. DNA of the CDR3: TGTGCCAGCAGCCCCCGGGGGGGTTCGAAGGAAAAACTGTTTTTT. The chain carries TRBV7-3 and TRBJ1-4, with D possibly being TRBD1 (5 bases). Germline CDR1 and CDR2: SGHTA and FQGTGA. V was clipped by 5 bases and J by 8 bases, with 18 bases between them. This CDR3 contains 15 residues.